This T cell receptor beta chain originates from a study of early T cells in non-severe SARS-CoV-2 infection (dated by TCRdb to the early 2020s). Study-wide context: Bulk RNA from unsorted whole blood was used for TCR sequencing, so alpha and beta chains could not be paired. Beyond this particular receptor, the publication reports: VDJdb matching was skewed toward anti-spike CD8 responses and likely underestimated virus-specific expansions, missing private and CD4 specificities.

The CDR3 starts with the cysteine, ends with the phenylalanine, and has 14 residues. Of all the DNA, just the CDR3 is kept, 42 bases in frame from base 1. V is shortened by 3 bases, J by 7 bases, and the region joining them spans 16 bases. Taken from the germline V gene, the CDR1 and CDR2 loops are SQVTM and ANQGSEA. On this clonotype itself: Its antigen is unknown. No base qualities exist here, and no much larger clone lies one base off it.

A case-control design nested within a healthcare worker cohort in London, UK, was used, with weekly nasopharyngeal swab PCR tests and blood sampling performed. Healthcare workers were recruited between 23 and 31 March 2020, during the week of the UK lockdown, and were followed weekly for up to about 16 weeks. The receptor library was made with 5' RACE. The sequencer listed for this sample is NextSeq 500. The TCR library protocol attached unique molecular identifiers to individual cDNA molecules to correct for sequencing error and PCR bias. Both TCR alpha and beta chains were sequenced, and tight co-correlation was observed between alpha and beta sequence abundances in each sample. For the original study's pipeline: Decombinator V4 was used to annotate TCR sequences for V gene, J gene and CDR3. TCRs were defined as expanded if a significant change between any two time points was detected under a Poisson model with p below 0.0001. TCR abundances were normalised to the total number of TCRs sequenced per sample and expressed as counts per million. TRAV1-2 paired with TRAJ12, TRAJ20 or TRAJ33 defined MAIT TCRs, while TRAV10 paired with TRAJ18 defined iNKT TCRs. A search of VDJdb, accessed on 1 November 2021, was run for TCRs annotated to CMV, EBV and SARS-CoV-2, with TCRs annotated for multiple antigens excluded. Through fastp at Q25 and MiXCR, TCRdb rebuilt clones from the public reads, retaining in-frame beta chains. Every distinct CDR3 protein forms one entry, paired with its most common genes and DNA. These V and J calls originate from TCRdb's pipeline instead of the authors' own analysis. The sample table contains about 98,000 distinct CDR3 sequences; only one count was recorded for roughly 11% of them. Clones ranked in the top ten supply 4% to 5.5% of the sample.

This TCR was sampled from an adult who was a healthcare worker with PCR-confirmed SARS-CoV-2 infection or an uninfected control (not recorded which). The sequenced material came from whole blood. The chain was built from TRBV29-1 and TRBJ2-1, with a tentative D gene TRBD1 over 6 matching bases. The base sequence is TGCAGCGTTGATCACCTCAACAGGGATAATGAGCAGTTCTTC. Its amino acids are CSVDHLNRDNEQFF.